A single sample gave rise to the 14 T cell receptor beta chains below, sequenced in a study of HIV-infected patients and healthy controls. cDNA was made from 400 to 500 ng RNA using alpha and beta constant primers. Each of the alpha and beta chains got its own library through chain-specific third strand synthesis with indices. TCRdb reprocessed the 5' RACE reads via MiXCR and lists one record per CDR3 protein. The sample has roughly 20,000 distinct CDR3 sequences, 12% seen once. All unsorted peripheral T cells were captured because whole blood was used without fractionation. Source material: blood. These receptors all come from an adult in good health.

This clonotype was seen repeatedly, ten times or more. This rearrangement joins TRBV7-2 to TRBJ2-3, with D possibly being TRBD2 (7 bases). Trimming took off 5 bases at V and 4 bases at J, with 10 bases between the two ends. The CDR3 is made up of 13 amino acids. CDR1 SGHTA and CDR2 FQGNSA come from the germline V gene. DNA of the CDR3: TGTGCCAGCAGCCGGGGGGCACCAGATACGCAGTATTTT. It translates to CASSRGAPDTQYF.

This clonotype showed up many times. The chain joins TRBV4-2 to TRBJ1-6; no reliable D call. Per germline, CDR1 LGHNA and CDR2 YNFKEQ. This CDR3 contains 16 residues. Trimming pared 0 bases from V and 13 bases from J, leaving 19 bases between. The DNA of the CDR3 is TGTGCCAGCAGCCAAGACGGGCCGGGGAGGTCTATGCCCCTCCACTTT. Residues: CASSQDGPGRSMPLHF.

This clonotype was recorded a few times. The genes are TRBV28 and TRBJ2-2; D gene ambiguous. The V end was cut by 8 bases, the J end by 1 base, with 23 bases between. There are 18 residues in the CDR3. Germline V CDR1 and CDR2: MDHEN, SYDVKM. The CDR3 DNA reads as TGTGCCAGCCGGAGACCTTCGACGGAAACGTTGAACACCGGGGAGCTGTTTTTT. This codes for CASRRPSTETLNTGELFF.

Many counts were recorded for this clonotype. In nucleotides, the CDR3 is TGTGCCAGCAGCCGGACAGGTAACGAGCAGTACTTC. As protein: CASSRTGNEQYF. V is TRBV6-6 and J is TRBJ2-7, with 7 bases that match TRBD1. There are 12 residues in the CDR3. The germline V gene has CDR1 MNHNY and CDR2 SVGAGI (reference sequence). J lost 5 bases, V lost 6 bases, and 4 bases had no gene match.

This clonotype was seen many times. The rearrangement uses TRBV7-9 and TRBJ1-2, with D unresolved. CDR3 length: 13 amino acids. The germline V gene encodes CDR1 SEHNR and CDR2 FQNEAQ (reference sequence). Trimming cost V 5 bases and J 0 bases, with 7 bases left between them. The DNA for the CDR3 is TGTGCCAGCAGCCAGAGATCTAACTATGGCTACACCTTC. Translated, it gives CASSQRSNYGYTF.

This clonotype was observed a few times. The J gene is TRBJ1-1, the V gene TRBV29-1, with 8 bases identical to TRBD1. The CDR3 is 13 amino acids. Germline-derived CDR1 and CDR2 are SQVTM and ANQGSEA. Trimming cost V 3 bases and J 2 bases; bases outside gene matches: 2. This chain's CDR3 is CSVEGQANTEAFF. CDR3 bases: TGCAGCGTTGAGGGACAGGCCAACACTGAAGCTTTCTTT.

This clonotype was counted at least ten times. The chain employs TRBV9 and TRBJ2-3, with 9 nucleotides matching TRBD2. CDR1 is SGDLS, CDR2 YYNGEE, per germline. V shed 4 bases, J shed 1 base, and the junction held 7 bases outside the gene matches. The CDR3 has 16 amino acids. The chain's CDR3 is CASSRTSDFRTDTQYF. CDR3 nucleotides: TGTGCCAGCAGCCGGACTAGCGACTTTCGCACAGATACGCAGTATTTT.

There are a few counts of this clonotype. The chain has TRBV10-3 and TRBJ1-1; possible D gene TRBD1, 5 bases. The V gene lost 4 bases and the J gene lost 1 base, with 16 bases spanning the gap. Germline CDR1 reads ENHRY; CDR2 reads SYGVKD. This CDR3 region has 16 residues. The CDR3 loop reads CAISVNYGTGNTEAFF. The CDR3 region has the DNA TGTGCCATCAGTGTAAACTACGGGACGGGGAACACTGAAGCTTTCTTT.

The V gene is TRBV20-1, the J gene TRBJ1-6; D is unresolved. The germline V gene has CDR1 DFQATT and CDR2 SNEGSKA (reference sequence). The CDR3 contains 11 residues. V gave up 4 bases and J gave up 5 bases, with 3 bases separating them. The CDR3 sequence: CSATHNSPLHF. The CDR3 nucleotides read TGCAGTGCTACTCATAATTCACCCCTCCACTTT.

This clonotype was seen ten or more times. This chain links TRBV7-2 with TRBJ2-5; D is ambiguous. Trimming cost V 5 bases and J 5 bases, with 15 bases left between them. This CDR3 contains 14 residues. Germline V gene lookup returns CDR1 SGHTA and CDR2 FQGNSA. The CDR3 DNA is TGTGCCAGCAGCCCTCTTGGCCCCCGTGAGACCCAGTACTTC. Encoded protein: CASSPLGPRETQYF.

Ten or more counts support this clonotype. The chain links TRBV20-1 to TRBJ2-3; perhaps TRBD2 as D (6 bases). The CDR3 is 14 residues long. V dropped 7 bases and J dropped 0 bases, with 14 bases sitting between them. Germline CDR1 reads DFQATT; CDR2 reads SNEGSKA (reference sequence). The CDR3: CSVLGGDSTDTQYF. The CDR3 nucleotides read TGCAGTGTTCTGGGCGGGGACAGCACAGATACGCAGTATTTT.

This clonotype was recorded at least ten times. The chain combines TRBV12-3 or TRBV12-4 with TRBJ1-3; TRBD1 might be the D (5 bases). The CDR3 totals 12 residues. V lost 6 bases and J 4 bases, leaving 7 bases between the germline ends. Written as DNA, the CDR3 is TGTGCCAGCAGGACAGCGGGAAACACCATATATTTT. This translates into CASRTAGNTIYF.

The V and J genes are TRBV7-8 and TRBJ1-4, with 8 bases aligning to TRBD1. The V gene's germline CDR1 is SGHVS and CDR2 FQNEAQ. This CDR3 has 16 amino acids. J gave up 7 bases and V 3 bases, and 10 bases lay outside the gene matches. The CDR3 DNA reads as TGTGCCAGCAGCTTGGGCCCAGGGACAGGCCTTGAAAAACTGTTTTTT. This sequence encodes CASSLGPGTGLEKLFF. The complete variable domain, with remaining parts taken from reference TRBV7-8 and TRBJ1-4, reads GAGVSQSPRYKVAKRGQDVALRCDPISGHVSLFWYQQALGQGPEFLTYFQNEAQLDKSGLPSDRFFAERPEGSVSTLKIQRTQQEDSAVYLCASSLGPGTGLEKLFFGSGTQLSVL.

This clonotype was found many times. The chain recombines TRBV19 with TRBJ1-3; a weak D match, TRBD1 (5 bases). CDR3 length equals 16 residues. Trimming stripped 5 bases from V and 0 bases from J, with 14 bases between. The germline CDR1 and CDR2 sequences are LNHDA and SQIVND (reference sequence). The CDR3 DNA reads TGTGCCAGTAGTTCCGACAGAAGTCCCTCTGGAAACACCATATATTTT. This translates into CASSSDRSPSGNTIYF.